This entry describes one T cell receptor beta chain. This specimen comes from a study of blood T cell repertoires in COVID-19. Study-wide context: Both acute and convalescent COVID-19 samples were obtained from the United States, Italy and Spain. The cDNA or gDNA used as material had been derived from T cells, B-cell-depleted T cells, or PBMCs.

Under the authors' procedure: Using reference gene primer amplification, nucleated cell counts were estimated. Repertoires were generated with immunoSEQ multiplex PCR, while TCRdb's copy carries only in-frame clones and drops some. V, J and clone size derive from that table, while D and trimming were established from the DNA sequence. The sample lists 55,000 to 70,000 clones, 80% to 90% occurring once. The CDR3 runs 15 residues. Trimming removed 4 bases from V and 3 bases from J; junction bases left unmatched: 7. CDR1 is LGHNA and CDR2 is YNFKEQ in the germline V gene. The source is a man aged 55 to 70 with acute or convalescent COVID-19. The sample comprised peripheral blood. The chain uses TRBV4-2 and TRBJ2-5; 8 bases fit TRBD1. The CDR3 coding sequence is TGTGCCAGCAGCCTTTGGCAGGGGGCTGAAGAGACCCAGTACTTC. It encodes CASSLWQGAEETQYF.